A single sample gave rise to the 12 T cell receptor beta chains below, sequenced in a study of cytomegalovirus exposure and HLA in healthy donors. It was with 60 Vbeta and 13 Jbeta primers that the PCR ran. Libraries were prepared by immunoSEQ multiplex PCR; TCRdb keeps only in-frame clonotypes and omits some of them. The top ten hold about 10% of the sample, which has some 130,000 clones, roughly 82% seen once. Sequenced material: PBMCs. The source is a male donor in good health and CMV-seropositive.

J is TRBJ2-3 and V is TRBV7-2; D might be TRBD2 (6 bases). CDR1 is SGHTA, CDR2 FQGNSA, per germline. The CDR3 runs to 14 residues. V lost 7 bases, J lost 5 bases, and 16 bases lay in between. CDR3 DNA sequence: TGTGCCAGCAACCGGGGCGGGATTGTAGATACGCAGTATTTT. Residues: CASNRGGIVDTQYF.

This chain connects TRBV27 to TRBJ2-7, with 8 bases lining up with TRBD2. J gave up 4 bases and V 5 bases, and 13 bases lay outside the gene matches. The germline V gene encodes CDR1 MNHEY and CDR2 SMNVEV (reference sequence). The CDR3 consists of 16 residues. The CDR3 nucleotides are TGTGCCAGCAGTCCCTATTCCGGGACTAGAGATTACGAGCAGTACTTC. It codes for CASSPYSGTRDYEQYF.

This clone appeared a single time. CDR3 residues: CASSILRQVGVYGYTF. In nucleotides, the CDR3 is TGTGCCAGCAGCATTCTGCGGCAGGTGGGAGTCTATGGCTACACCTTC. V and J are TRBV7-3 and TRBJ1-2; D is ambiguous. The CDR3 is 16 amino acids. CDR1 is SGHTA and CDR2 is FQGTGA in the germline V gene. V gave up 5 bases and J gave up 4 bases, with 20 bases separating them. Combining the CDR3 with reference TRBV7-3 and TRBJ1-2 gives the whole variable domain GAGVSQTPSNKVTEKGKYVELRCDPISGHTALYWYRQSLGQGPEFLIYFQGTGAADDSGLPNDRFFAVRPEGSVSTLKIQRTERGDSAVYLCASSILRQVGVYGYTFGSGTRLTVV.

This clone appeared once. The chain recombines TRBV9 with TRBJ2-1, with 7 positions matching TRBD1. With V trimmed by 2 bases and J by 3 bases, 5 bases remained unmatched. This CDR3 region has 15 residues. The germline V gene encodes CDR1 SGDLS and CDR2 YYNGEE. CDR3 sequence (DNA): TGTGCCAGCAGCGTCCACAGGGGTCTCTACAATGAGCAGTTCTTC. This codes for CASSVHRGLYNEQFF.

The genes are TRBV7-2 and TRBJ1-5; D not certain. This CDR3 region has 15 residues. V lost 1 base and J 6 bases, leaving 13 bases between the germline ends. Germline V lookup: CDR1 SGHTA, CDR2 FQGNSA. CDR3 sequence: CASSLEYSSVQPQHF. The CDR3 DNA reads TGTGCCAGCAGCTTAGAATACTCTAGCGTTCAGCCCCAGCATTTT.

The chain couples TRBV4-3 to TRBJ1-3; 9 bases map to TRBD1. CDR1 is LGHNA, CDR2 YSLEER, per germline. The J segment lost 2 bases and the V segment lost 2 bases, leaving 19 bases of the junction unmatched. The length of the CDR3 is 21 residues. CDR3 in amino acids: CASSQIGVPGQGPLTGNTIYF. DNA of the CDR3: TGCGCCAGCAGCCAAATAGGAGTTCCGGGACAGGGCCCTCTTACTGGAAACACCATATATTTT.

This chain uses TRBV15 with TRBJ2-3; the D is unclear. CDR3 size: 12 residues. The germline V gene encodes CDR1 LNHNV and CDR2 YYDKDF (reference sequence). V shed 1 base and J shed 6 bases, with 5 bases lying between them. CDR3 sequence: CATSRVADTQYF. In nucleotides, the CDR3 is TGTGCCACCAGCAGAGTAGCCGATACGCAGTATTTT.

The chain carries TRBV15 and TRBJ2-1; a possible D gene is TRBD2 (6 bases). Germline V gene data show CDR1 as LNHNV and CDR2 as YYDKDF (reference sequence). The V end was cut by 4 bases, the J end by 4 bases, with 17 bases between. The CDR3 consists of 16 residues. CDR3 amino acids: CATSTPSASEYNEQFF. The CDR3 region has the DNA TGTGCCACCAGCACTCCCTCCGCTAGCGAGTACAATGAGCAGTTCTTC.

This rearrangement joins TRBV7-6 to TRBJ2-5; 7 bases are shared with TRBD1. Germline V gene lookup returns CDR1 SGHVS and CDR2 FNYEAQ. Losses at the gene ends were 4 bases for V and 3 bases for J; bases not matched to a gene: 5. The CDR3 runs 14 residues. The DNA for the CDR3 is TGTGCCAGCAGCTCCATTGGGACAGAAGAGACCCAGTACTTC. This encodes CASSSIGTEETQYF. The whole variable domain, filled in from reference TRBV7-6 and TRBJ2-5, reads GAGVSQSPRYKVTKRGQDVALRCDPISGHVSLYWYRQALGQGPEFLTYFNYEAQQDKSGLPNDRFSAERPEGSISTLTIQRTEQRDSAMYRCASSSIGTEETQYFGPGTRLLVL.

The chain is built from TRBV19 and TRBJ2-3, with D uncertain. Germline lookup yields CDR1 LNHDA and CDR2 SQIVND (reference sequence). The V gene lost 3 bases and the J gene lost 6 bases, with 7 bases spanning the gap. This CDR3 spans 12 amino acids. The CDR3 here is CASSMGRDTQYF. CDR3 coding DNA: TGTGCCAGTAGTATGGGCCGGGATACGCAGTATTTT.

The chain is built from TRBV5-4 and TRBJ2-5, with D possibly being TRBD2 (6 bases). The germline gives CDR1 SGHNT, CDR2 YYREEE (reference sequence). The CDR3 covers 14 residues. Between the trimmed V and J ends, which lost 0 bases and 5 bases, there was a span of 11 bases. The CDR3 spells CASSLGTTGETQYF. The CDR3 coding sequence is TGTGCCAGCAGCTTGGGGACTACGGGGGAGACCCAGTACTTC.

V and J are TRBV5-1 and TRBJ1-5, with no clear D. CDR3 length: 14 amino acids. The V end was cut by 0 bases, the J end by 6 bases, with 10 bases between. CDR1 and CDR2 (germline): SGHRS, YFSETQ. The CDR3 sequence is CASSLDSGGQPQHF. CDR3 in DNA: TGCGCCAGCAGCTTGGATTCGGGAGGTCAGCCCCAGCATTTT.